Listed here are 25 T cell receptor beta chains from one sample, sequenced in a study of CD8 T cells in Susac syndrome. Roughly 0.45 to 1 ug RNA was reverse transcribed with random hexamers. TCRdb re-analysed the immunoSEQ multiplex PCR reads in MiXCR, keeping a single row per CDR3 protein. The repertoire includes 56,000 or so distinct CDR3 sequences, 85% to 95% of them detected once, and 0.75% sits in the top ten. Sequencing used CD8+ T cells from PBMCs. These receptor sequences come from a human donor with Susac syndrome.

The chain links TRBV20-1 to TRBJ2-5; D may be TRBD1 (6 bases). The V end lost 6 bases, the J end lost 7 bases, and 21 bases lay between the germline ends. CDR1 and CDR2 (germline): DFQATT, SNEGSKA (reference sequence). This CDR3 region has 14 residues. Here the CDR3 DNA reads TGCAGTGCCGACGACGCCGACAGGTATAGGACCCAGTACTTC. This translates into CSADDADRYRTQYF.

V usage is TRBV27 and J usage is TRBJ2-5; 11 nucleotides agree with TRBD2. Germline CDR1 reads MNHEY; CDR2 reads SMNVEV (reference sequence). The V and J ends lost 6 bases and 0 bases, in that order; junction bases with no gene match: 3. This CDR3 is 15 amino acids long. The CDR3 coding sequence is TGTGCCAGCAGACGACTAGCGGGATACCAAGAGACCCAGTACTTC. This codes for CASRRLAGYQETQYF.

The chain has TRBV7-8 and TRBJ2-6; D remains unclear. V lost 2 bases, J lost 3 bases, and 11 bases lay in between. This CDR3 is 16 amino acids long. Germline CDR1 and CDR2: SGHVS and FQNEAQ. CDR3 loop: CASSLKGGGGANVLTF. The CDR3 nucleotides are TGTGCCAGCAGCTTAAAGGGTGGTGGTGGGGCCAACGTCCTGACTTTC.

This clonotype was recorded only once. This sequence joins TRBV10-3 and TRBJ2-7; D might be TRBD2 (6 bases). The CDR3 contains 15 residues. Germline V CDR1 and CDR2: ENHRY, SYGVKD. The germline V and J ends were trimmed by 2 bases and 6 bases, with 17 bases remaining between them. The CDR3 DNA follows: TGTGCCATCAGTGAGAGTGATAGCGGCGTTCGCGAGCAGTACTTC. This gives the protein CAISESDSGVREQYF.

The chain joins TRBV29-1 to TRBJ1-2, with D possibly TRBD1 on 6 matching bases. Trimming removed 7 bases at V and 3 bases at J, with 15 bases between. Germline V lookup: CDR1 SQVTM, CDR2 ANQGSEA. The CDR3 sequence is 13 residues long. Written as DNA, the CDR3 is TGCAGCGACCTGGACAGCGAAGACTATGGCTACACCTTC. This gives the protein CSDLDSEDYGYTF.

The V call is TRBV10-3, the J call TRBJ1-2; D possibly corresponds to TRBD1 (6 bases). Trimming removed 10 bases at V and 4 bases at J, with 16 bases between. CDR1 is ENHRY and CDR2 is SYGVKD in the germline V gene. CDR3 length: 13 residues. The CDR3 sequence is CATWPTGSYGYTF. CDR3 nucleotides: TGTGCCACTTGGCCTACAGGGTCCTATGGCTACACCTTC.

The rearrangement links TRBV4-3 to TRBJ2-4; TRBD2 aligns across 7 bases. This CDR3 comprises 15 residues. In germline, CDR1 is LGHNA, CDR2 YSLEER. J gave up 5 bases and V 4 bases, and 8 bases lay outside the gene matches. CDR3: CASSPAGAGENIQYF. The CDR3 DNA is TGCGCCAGCAGCCCCGCCGGGGCGGGGGAAAACATTCAGTACTTC.

V is TRBV2 and J is TRBJ1-6, with D hard to call. The V end lost 0 bases, the J end lost 5 bases, and 5 bases lay between the germline ends. The CDR3 contains 14 residues. Germline V gene lookup returns CDR1 SNHLY and CDR2 FYNNEI. CDR3 sequence reads: CASSEASNNSPLHF. CDR3 nucleotide sequence: TGTGCCAGCAGTGAAGCCAGTAATAATTCACCCCTCCACTTT.

This chain uses TRBV9 with TRBJ2-1; tentative D call: TRBD2 (5 bases). This CDR3 comprises 14 residues. Germline CDR1 reads SGDLS; CDR2 reads YYNGEE. V was shortened by 2 bases and J by 0 bases, with 6 bases between the two germline ends. CDR3 bases: TGTGCCAGCAGCGTGGGAGACTCCTACAATGAGCAGTTCTTC. The encoded protein is CASSVGDSYNEQFF.

The rearrangement joins TRBV4-1 to TRBJ2-3; 11 positions match TRBD2. V was pared by 4 bases and J by 4 bases, with 4 bases of the junction left unmatched. The CDR3 is 15 amino acids. CDR1 is MGHRA, CDR2 YSYEKL, per germline. Here the CDR3 DNA reads TGCGCCAGCAGCCGTAGCGGGGGGGCCCCAGATACGCAGTATTTT. This gives the protein CASSRSGGAPDTQYF.

This chain connects TRBV5-4 to TRBJ1-6; 8 nucleotides align to TRBD1. The CDR3 runs 14 residues. Germline V gene data show CDR1 as SGHNT and CDR2 as YYREEE (reference sequence). The junction had 4 bases not matched to a gene; V was cut back by 5 bases and J by 6 bases. The CDR3 bases are TGTGCCAGCAGAGTCAGGGGGCCTAATTCACCCCTCCACTTT. Residues: CASRVRGPNSPLHF.

V and J are TRBV27 and TRBJ1-4; D gene uncertain. The CDR3 contains 11 residues. CDR1 is MNHEY and CDR2 is SMNVEV in the germline V gene (reference sequence). V was trimmed by 7 bases and J by 8 bases, leaving 8 bases between them. This chain's CDR3 is CASKAGEKLFF. DNA of the CDR3: TGTGCCAGCAAGGCGGGGGAAAAACTGTTTTTT.

The chain couples TRBV12-3 or TRBV12-4 to TRBJ1-1; D call uncertain. The CDR3 contains 12 residues. Trimming took 5 bases from V and 3 from J, leaving 7 bases between them. The CDR3 nucleotides are TGTGCCAGCAGTAGATGGGACACTGAAGCTTTCTTT. Its protein is CASSRWDTEAFF.

This chain joins TRBV11-2 and TRBJ1-2; D is unclear. The CDR3 contains 14 residues. Germline loops: CDR1 SGHAT, CDR2 FQNNGV. V lost 1 base and J 4 bases, leaving 10 bases between the germline ends. CDR3 DNA: TGTGCCAGCAGCTTAGGCGGGAACTCCTATGGCTACACCTTC. It translates to CASSLGGNSYGYTF.

The chain couples TRBV12-3 or TRBV12-4 to TRBJ1-4, with D hard to call. The ends were cut back, 0 bases at V and 8 bases at J, with 7 bases in the middle. The CDR3 is made up of 13 amino acids. The CDR3 loop is CASSLAVREKLFF. CDR3 bases: TGTGCCAGCAGTTTAGCGGTCCGCGAAAAACTGTTTTTT.

This chain joins TRBV15 and TRBJ2-6; D possibly corresponds to TRBD1 (5 bases). This CDR3 contains 15 residues. Looked up from germline, CDR1 is LNHNV and CDR2 is YYDKDF (reference sequence). Trimming cost V 3 bases and J 2 bases, with 8 bases left between them. This chain's CDR3 is CATSSTRAGANVLTF. DNA for the CDR3: TGTGCCACCAGCAGTACCAGGGCTGGGGCCAACGTCCTGACTTTC.

The rearrangement links TRBV27 to TRBJ1-5; 7 positions match TRBD1. The J segment lost 5 bases and the V segment lost 3 bases, leaving 7 bases of the junction unmatched. CDR3 length equals 15 residues. Germline V gene lookup returns CDR1 MNHEY and CDR2 SMNVEV (reference sequence). The CDR3 DNA is TGTGCCAGCAGTTTGGCCCGGGACAGCCATCAGCCCCAGCATTTT. The encoded protein is CASSLARDSHQPQHF.

The chain recombines TRBV29-1 with TRBJ1-1, with 8 nucleotides matching TRBD1. The length of the CDR3 is 14 residues. V lost 5 bases and J lost 2; bases outside the gene matches: 7. CDR1 SQVTM and CDR2 ANQGSEA come from the germline V gene. This chain's CDR3 is CSVRTGSTNTEAFF. For the CDR3, the DNA is TGCAGCGTTAGGACAGGGTCGACCAACACTGAAGCTTTCTTT.

The V and J genes are TRBV4-3 and TRBJ2-2; TRBD2 matches 10 bases. J gave up 4 bases and V 1 base, and 3 bases lay outside the gene matches. The germline V gene has CDR1 LGHNA and CDR2 YSLEER. The CDR3 spans 16 residues. The CDR3 here is CASSQGTSGSTGELFF. The CDR3, as DNA: TGCGCCAGCAGCCAAGGGACTAGCGGAAGCACCGGGGAGCTGTTTTTT.

This clonotype has just one count. The rearrangement joins TRBV15 to TRBJ1-1; D gene uncertain. This CDR3 is built from 14 residues. The germline gives CDR1 LNHNV, CDR2 YYDKDF (reference sequence). The ends were cut back, 0 bases at V and 2 bases at J, with 7 bases in the middle. DNA of the CDR3: TGTGCCACCAGCAGAGATTTCCCAAACACTGAAGCTTTCTTT. Protein product: CATSRDFPNTEAFF.

The chain joins TRBV5-7 to TRBJ2-7; 7 bases line up with TRBD1. TRBV5-7 is an ORF, and what it does is uncertain. The CDR3 spans 13 residues. V shed 5 bases, J shed 3 bases, and the junction held 5 bases outside the gene matches. CDR3 sequence (DNA): TGTGCCAGCAGTTTTACAGGGGACTACGAGCAGTACTTC. Its translation is CASSFTGDYEQYF.

V and J are TRBV6-6 and TRBJ2-1; either TRBD1 or TRBD2 may fit D (5 bases each). From germline, CDR1 is MNHNY and CDR2 SVGAGI (reference sequence). The CDR3 spans 12 residues. Trimming removed 2 bases from V and 6 bases from J, with 5 bases in between. The chain's CDR3 is CASSYGGNEQFF. The CDR3, as DNA: TGTGCCAGCAGTTACGGGGGCAATGAGCAGTTCTTC.

The chain joins TRBV9 to TRBJ1-6; the D is unclear. V lost 0 bases and J 4 bases, leaving 2 bases between the germline ends. CDR1 is SGDLS, CDR2 YYNGEE, per germline. CDR3 length: 13 amino acids. CDR3 DNA sequence: TGTGCCAGCAGCGTAGCTTATAATTCACCCCTCCACTTT. It codes for CASSVAYNSPLHF.

The V gene is TRBV11-2, the J gene TRBJ2-5; weak D call: TRBD1 (5 bases). The CDR3 is 13 residues long. In germline, CDR1 is SGHAT, CDR2 FQNNGV. The germline V and J ends were trimmed by 6 bases and 2 bases, with 10 bases remaining between them. CDR3 sequence reads: CASRPTGQETQYF. In DNA form, the CDR3 reads TGTGCCAGCAGACCCACAGGTCAAGAGACCCAGTACTTC.

The chain joins TRBV5-4 to TRBJ1-1; the match to TRBD1 covers 8 bases. Unmatched junction bases numbered 6, after V lost 5 bases and J lost 0 bases. The CDR3 extends over 15 amino acids. Germline CDR1 and CDR2: SGHNT and YYREEE (reference sequence). The CDR3 loop reads CASRYRGNVNTEAFF. The CDR3 DNA sequence: TGTGCCAGCAGGTACAGGGGGAATGTGAACACTGAAGCTTTCTTT. Combining the CDR3 with reference TRBV5-4 and TRBJ1-1 gives the whole variable domain ETGVTQSPTHLIKTRGQQVTLRCSSQSGHNTVSWYQQALGQGPQFIFQYYREEENGRGNFPPRFSGLQFPNYSSELNVNALELDDSALYLCASRYRGNVNTEAFFGQGTRLTVV.